The 20 T cell receptor beta chains listed next were all sequenced from one sample in a study of shared clonotypes between healthy human individuals. Using immunoSEQ multiplex PCR, the repertoire was profiled, and TCRdb retains in-frame clones only, with some absent. The top ten clones hold approximately 0.4% of a sample with over 2 million clones, about 90% of them seen once. The sequencing sample was made of naive CD4+ T cells from PBMCs. This sample's subset: CD45RA+ positively selected. Receptor source: a man younger than 35 in good health. Some clones in this sample may be carry-over from other donors' samples.

V is TRBV19 and J is TRBJ1-5; 7 bases fit TRBD1. The CDR3 is 15 residues long. J lost 7 bases, V lost 5 bases, and 11 bases had no gene match. Per the germline V gene, CDR1 is LNHDA and CDR2 is SQIVND (reference sequence). The CDR3 spells CASSAIDRAGQPQHF. In DNA form, the CDR3 reads TGTGCCAGTAGTGCGATTGACAGGGCTGGGCAGCCCCAGCATTTT.

For this clone: The identical CDR3 is also encoded by other nucleotide sequences in the sample. The gene calls are TRBV10-3 and TRBJ2-7; 10 bases agree with TRBD2. The junction had 9 bases not matched to a gene; V was cut back by 2 bases and J by 5 bases. This CDR3 is 16 amino acids long. Germline values: CDR1 ENHRY, CDR2 SYGVKD. The DNA for the CDR3 is TGTGCCATCAGTGAGGAGTTGGCTAGCGGGAGACACGAGCAGTACTTC. It yields the protein CAISEELASGRHEQYF.

V is TRBV6-1 and J is TRBJ1-5; no clear D gene. The CDR3 contains 14 residues. Germline loops: CDR1 MNHNS, CDR2 SASEGT. V was cut by 4 bases and J by 3 bases, with 10 bases left in between. The CDR3 protein is CASSGWEFNQPQHF. The CDR3 bases are TGTGCCAGCAGTGGTTGGGAATTCAATCAGCCCCAGCATTTT.

The rearrangement joins TRBV29-1 to TRBJ2-7; D not certain. There are 13 residues in the CDR3. Trimming removed 4 bases from V and 1 base from J, with 11 bases in between. Germline V gene sequence: CDR1 SQVTM, CDR2 ANQGSEA. CDR3 sequence reads: CSVVGRVSYEQYF. CDR3 DNA sequence: TGCAGCGTTGTCGGGCGAGTTTCCTACGAGCAGTACTTC.

The chain has TRBV28 and TRBJ1-3; 8 bases agree with TRBD1. CDR3 length: 15 residues. The J segment lost 0 bases and the V segment lost 4 bases, leaving 2 bases of the junction unmatched. The germline gives CDR1 MDHEN, CDR2 SYDVKM. CDR3 sequence: CASSSDRASGNTIYF. As DNA, the CDR3 is TGTGCCAGCAGTTCGGACAGGGCCTCTGGAAACACCATATATTTT.

The chain uses TRBV7-9 and TRBJ2-2; D is uncertain. The CDR3 is 12 amino acids. From germline, CDR1 is SEHNR and CDR2 FQNEAQ (reference sequence). V was pared by 2 bases and J by 4 bases, with 2 bases between. CDR3 nucleotide sequence: TGTGCCAGCAGCTTACTCACCGGGGAGCTGTTTTTT. Encoded protein: CASSLLTGELFF.

This sequence joins TRBV29-1 and TRBJ1-1; D may be TRBD1 (5 bases). V lost 6 bases to trimming and J lost 4 bases, with 15 bases between them. This CDR3 is 13 amino acids long. Germline lookup yields CDR1 SQVTM and CDR2 ANQGSEA. In DNA, the CDR3 is TGCAGCGTGGCAAGGGGAAGTGGCACTGAAGCTTTCTTT. Amino acid sequence: CSVARGSGTEAFF.

This clone was picked up a small number of times. The J gene is TRBJ1-1, the V gene TRBV10-3, with 7 bases that match TRBD1. The CDR3 sequence is 15 residues long. The germline V gene has CDR1 ENHRY and CDR2 SYGVKD. Trimming cost V 10 bases and J 1 base; bases outside gene matches: 12. In DNA, the CDR3 is TGTGCCACCTCCACACAGACAGGGAAGAACACTGAAGCTTTCTTT. This translates into CATSTQTGKNTEAFF.

The rearrangement uses TRBV5-6 and TRBJ1-1, with 7 bases matching TRBD1. Germline V CDR1 and CDR2: SGHDT, YYEEEE. There are 15 residues in the CDR3. The V segment lost 4 bases and the J segment 2 bases; nucleotides outside the gene matches: 8. The CDR3 DNA is TGTGCCAGCAGCCCAACGACAGGGACTAACACTGAAGCTTTCTTT. It specifies CASSPTTGTNTEAFF.

V and J are TRBV19 and TRBJ2-1, with 7 bases lining up with TRBD2. The CDR3 is 14 amino acids. The trim removed 5 bases at V and 0 bases at J, leaving 1 base unmatched. Germline values: CDR1 LNHDA, CDR2 SQIVND (reference sequence). This CDR3 is CASSRGDSYNEQFF. The CDR3 nucleotides read TGTGCCAGTAGTCGGGGGGACTCCTACAATGAGCAGTTCTTC.

The V gene is TRBV4-2, the J gene TRBJ2-1; TRBD2 matches 7 bases. The CDR3 runs to 15 residues. With 1 base clipped from V and 8 bases from J, the junction kept 8 bases outside the gene matches. Germline CDR1 reads LGHNA; CDR2 reads YNFKEQ. The CDR3 nucleotides read TGTGCCAGCAGCCAAGTTCTAGCGGTTATTGATGAGCAGTTCTTC. Encoded protein: CASSQVLAVIDEQFF.

V gene TRBV27 combines with J gene TRBJ2-1; D is uncertain. V shed 5 bases and J shed 6 bases, with 8 bases lying between them. The CDR3 is 12 amino acids. Germline CDR1 reads MNHEY; CDR2 reads SMNVEV (reference sequence). DNA for the CDR3: TGTGCCAGCAGTGGACCAGGCAATGAGCAGTTCTTC. This codes for CASSGPGNEQFF.

This clone showed up just a few times. The chain has TRBV18 and TRBJ1-1; D possibly corresponds to TRBD1 (6 bases). Germline-derived CDR1 and CDR2 are KGHSH and LQKENI. CDR3 length: 15 residues. V was clipped by 6 bases and J by 4 bases, with 18 bases between them. The CDR3 DNA sequence: TGTGCCAGCTCCCGGGCTTCCCTCAGGGGCACTGAAGCTTTCTTT. Protein product: CASSRASLRGTEAFF.

The V gene is TRBV29-1, the J gene TRBJ2-1; D possibly matches TRBD1 or TRBD2 (5 bases each). Germline V gene data show CDR1 as SQVTM and CDR2 as ANQGSEA. Trimming stripped 1 base from V and 4 bases from J, with 20 bases between. This CDR3 is 17 amino acids long. The CDR3 DNA follows: TGCAGCGTTGAAGCCCCCGGGGCCCTGAGGGGTTACAATGAGCAGTTCTTC. The encoded protein is CSVEAPGALRGYNEQFF.

V is TRBV27 and J is TRBJ2-2; 11 bases are shared with TRBD2. This CDR3 is 16 amino acids long. The junction had 6 bases not matched to a gene; V was cut back by 5 bases and J by 4 bases. Germline CDR1 and CDR2: MNHEY and SMNVEV (reference sequence). In DNA form, the CDR3 reads TGTGCCAGCAGTCATATAGCGGGAGGGCCCACCGGGGAGCTGTTTTTT. As protein: CASSHIAGGPTGELFF.

This clone was observed a handful of times. This same CDR3 is encoded by further DNA sequences in the sample. This chain joins TRBV2 and TRBJ1-1; D remains ambiguous. Germline CDR1 reads SNHLY; CDR2 reads FYNNEI. The CDR3 length is 10 residues. V was trimmed by 6 bases and J by 2 bases, leaving 1 base between them. For the CDR3, the DNA is TGTGCCAGCAGAAACACTGAAGCTTTCTTT. This gives the protein CASRNTEAFF.

The chain joins TRBV15 to TRBJ2-1; 7 nucleotides line up with TRBD2. V trimming: 0 bases; J trimming: 15 bases; junction bases outside the gene matches: 5. Germline assignment: CDR1 LNHNV and CDR2 YYDKDF (reference sequence). The CDR3 is 12 amino acids. As DNA, the CDR3 is TGTGCCACCAGCAGAGATGCGGGACTATGGTTCTTC. It encodes CATSRDAGLWFF.

The chain couples TRBV30 to TRBJ2-7; 8 positions match TRBD2. The CDR3 totals 13 residues. Germline lookup yields CDR1 GTSNPN and CDR2 SVGIG (reference sequence). Trimming at V came to 3 bases and at J to 2 bases, leaving 3 bases not matched to a gene. CDR3 in amino acids: CAWSPGLAYEQYF. CDR3 sequence (DNA): TGTGCCTGGAGCCCGGGACTAGCCTACGAGCAGTACTTC.

The chain uses TRBV27 and TRBJ2-7, with D unclear. This CDR3 contains 13 residues. The V and J ends lost 3 bases and 5 bases respectively, with 11 bases between them. The V gene's germline CDR1 is MNHEY and CDR2 SMNVEV (reference sequence). CDR3 protein: CASSFSPNDEQYF. The CDR3, as DNA: TGTGCCAGCAGTTTTTCACCCAACGACGAGCAGTACTTC.

The chain joins TRBV18 to TRBJ1-1; D is undetermined. The CDR3 spans 14 residues. Trimming removed 1 base at V and 7 bases at J, with 13 bases between. Germline CDR1 is KGHSH and CDR2 is LQKENI. The CDR3 reads CASSPRLENFEAFF. In DNA form, the CDR3 reads TGTGCCAGCTCACCACGTTTAGAGAATTTTGAAGCTTTCTTT.